Listed below are T cell receptor beta chains from one sample, sequenced in a study of CD8 T cells in Susac syndrome. TCRdb re-derived calls from the immunoSEQ multiplex PCR reads in MiXCR, one entry per CDR3 protein. The table lists 130,000 to 150,000 distinct CDR3 sequences, roughly 95% of them singletons. Sequenced sample: CD4+ T cells from PBMCs. The receptors derive from a human donor in good health. CDR3s include the opening cysteine and the closing phenylalanine or tryptophan. D genes are given only for firm matches. For some rows the clone size is stated as once, few or many, or as a class when expanded; others skip it.

>-|TRBV30|-|TRBJ2-1
CAWSPSFGRGNEQFF
TGTGCCTGGAGTCCCTCCTTCGGGAGAGGGAATGAGCAGTTCTTC
>TRBD2|TRBV30|-|TRBJ2-1
CAWSSASGFYNEQFF
TGTGCCTGGAGTAGCGCTAGCGGATTTTACAATGAGCAGTTCTTC
>-|TRBV3-1|-|TRBJ1-2
CASSSRTVGYTF
TGTGCCAGCAGCAGTCGAACTGTCGGCTACACCTTC
>TRBD1|TRBV20-1|-|TRBJ2-1
CSAHLPGGNEQFF
TGCAGTGCTCACCTCCCAGGGGGCAATGAGCAGTTCTTC
>-|TRBV9|-|TRBJ1-1
CASSSQGDTEAFF
TGTGCCAGCAGCTCTCAAGGGGACACTGAAGCTTTCTTT
>-|TRBV6-6|-|TRBJ2-7
CASGEQGYEQYF
TGTGCCAGTGGGGAACAGGGCTACGAGCAGTACTTC
>-|TRBV28|-|TRBJ2-2
CASSLYTGLNTGELFF
TGTGCCAGCAGTTTATATACAGGTCTAAACACCGGGGAGCTGTTTTTT
>TRBD1|TRBV12-5|-|TRBJ1-5
CASGLETGGQPQHF
TGTGCTAGTGGTTTGGAGACAGGGGGTCAGCCCCAGCATTTT
>-|TRBV9|-|TRBJ2-3
CASSVVDFTDTQYF
TGTGCCAGCAGCGTAGTGGATTTCACAGATACGCAGTATTTT
>-|TRBV11-3|-|TRBJ1-1
CASRGTVYTEAFF
TGTGCCAGCAGGGGGACGGTTTACACTGAAGCTTTCTTT
>TRBD1|TRBV5-6|-|TRBJ1-2
CASSSRYRGLNYGYTF
TGTGCCAGCAGCTCACGATACAGGGGGTTGAACTATGGCTACACCTTC
>-|TRBV5-1|-|TRBJ2-5
CASSPRSGETQYF
TGCGCCAGCAGCCCGCGCTCAGGGGAGACCCAGTACTTC
>-|TRBV3-1|once|TRBJ1-5
CASSRSANQPQHF
TGTGCCAGCAGTAGATCCGCCAATCAGCCCCAGCATTTT
>-|TRBV20-1|-|TRBJ1-1
CSARGGSKAFF
TGCAGTGCTAGGGGGGGCTCAAAAGCTTTCTTT
>TRBD2|TRBV5-1|-|TRBJ2-3
CASGYGLADSTDTQYF
TGCGCCAGCGGGTACGGACTAGCGGATAGCACAGATACGCAGTATTTT
>TRBD1|TRBV14|-|TRBJ1-1
CASSQDPHRQGRGTEAFF
TGTGCCAGCAGCCAAGATCCTCACCGACAGGGCCGAGGGACTGAAGCTTTCTTT
>TRBD1|TRBV5-8|-|TRBJ2-2
CASSSWTGKAYTGELFF
TGTGCCAGCAGCTCTTGGACAGGGAAGGCGTACACCGGGGAGCTGTTTTTT
>-|TRBV23-1|-|TRBJ2-2
CASSQEDSSRTPGSCFF
-
>-|TRBV10-3|-|TRBJ2-3
CAISDLTGIGTDTQYF
TGTGCCATCAGTGACCTTACAGGGATCGGCACAGATACGCAGTATTTT
>-|TRBV10-3|-|TRBJ1-2
CAVTAGTPYGYTF
TGTGCCGTAACGGCCGGGACACCCTATGGCTACACCTTC
>TRBD1|TRBV2|-|TRBJ1-5
CASSGERTGGSQPQHF
TGTGCCAGCAGTGGAGAAAGGACAGGGGGCAGTCAGCCCCAGCATTTT
>TRBD1|TRBV30|-|TRBJ1-2
CAWSPDRAHYGYTF
TGTGCCTGGAGTCCGGACAGGGCTCACTATGGCTACACCTTC
>TRBD2|TRBV5-1|-|TRBJ2-7
CASSLALAEYYEQYF
TGCGCCAGCAGCTTGGCCCTAGCGGAATACTACGAGCAGTACTTC
>-|TRBV30|-|TRBJ2-7
CAWMGIGGVHEQYF
TGTGCCTGGATGGGGATAGGGGGAGTCCACGAGCAGTACTTC
>-|TRBV5-6|-|TRBJ2-7
CASSLGAGTYSYEQYF
TGTGCCAGCAGCTTAGGGGCCGGGACATACTCCTACGAGCAGTACTTC
>-|TRBV29-1|-|TRBJ1-2
CSVVSRGGYTF
TGCAGCGTTGTGTCGCGGGGTGGCTACACCTTC
>-|TRBV28|-|TRBJ2-1
CASSLPPGEQFF
TGTGCCAGCAGTCTCCCACCAGGGGAGCAGTTCTTC
>TRBD2|TRBV12-3/TRBV12-4|-|TRBJ2-1
CASSPLWTSGNNEQFF
TGTGCCAGCAGTCCCCTGTGGACTAGCGGAAACAATGAGCAGTTCTTC
>-|TRBV15|-|TRBJ1-1
CATSRVPSEAFF
TGTGCCACCAGCAGAGTCCCCAGTGAAGCTTTCTTT
>-|TRBV2|-|TRBJ2-5
CASSTDSLGTQYF
TGTGCCAGCAGTACCGACAGTCTGGGGACCCAGTACTTC
>-|TRBV3-1|once|TRBJ2-2
CASGTGDGELFF
TGTGCCAGCGGTACGGGGGACGGGGAGCTGTTTTTT
>-|TRBV14|once|TRBJ1-1
CASSQGGTWLNTEAFF
TGTGCCAGCAGCCAGGGAGGGACATGGTTGAACACTGAAGCTTTCTTT
>-|TRBV30|-|TRBJ1-2
CAWIRKGYYGYTF
TGTGCCTGGATTCGGAAGGGGTACTATGGCTACACCTTC
>TRBD1|TRBV29-1|-|TRBJ1-2
CSVRDRGYGYTF
TGCAGCGTCCGGGACAGGGGCTATGGCTACACCTTC
>-|TRBV20-1|-|TRBJ2-1
CSARAESSYNEQFF
TGCAGTGCTAGGGCCGAAAGCTCCTACAATGAGCAGTTCTTC
>-|TRBV2|-|TRBJ2-7
CASRGRETSYEQYF
TGTGCCAGCCGGGGACGGGAAACCTCCTACGAGCAGTACTTC
>-|TRBV15|-|TRBJ1-1
CATSRDGGLNTEAFF
TGTGCCACCAGCAGAGATGGCGGGCTGAACACTGAAGCTTTCTTT
>TRBD2|TRBV27|-|TRBJ2-4
CASRLFPGLAGDLGKNIQYF
TGTGCCAGCAGACTTTTCCCGGGACTAGCGGGAGATTTGGGCAAAAACATTCAGTACTTC
>-|TRBV5-6|-|TRBJ2-5
CASSLIRSWGKETQYF
TGTGCCAGCAGCTTGATAAGAAGCTGGGGGAAAGAGACCCAGTACTTC
>TRBD1|TRBV20-1|-|TRBJ2-7
CSARPDRGVFYEQYF
TGCAGTGCTAGACCCGACAGGGGGGTTTTCTACGAGCAGTACTTC
>-|TRBV9|-|TRBJ2-2
CASSVSSAPTGELFF
TGTGCCAGCAGCGTTAGTTCCGCGCCCACCGGGGAGCTGTTTTTT
>-|TRBV29-1|-|TRBJ2-3
CSVEEGIDTQYF
TGCAGCGTTGAAGAAGGGATAGATACGCAGTATTTT
>TRBD2|TRBV20-1|-|TRBJ2-7
CSAREFGSGRASEQYF
TGCAGTGCTAGAGAGTTCGGAAGCGGGAGGGCCTCCGAGCAGTACTTC
>TRBD2|TRBV24-1|-|TRBJ2-4
CATSDEAGGANIQYF
TGTGCCACCAGTGATGAAGCGGGAGGGGCAAACATTCAGTACTTC
>-|TRBV29-1|once|TRBJ2-1
CSVQTYNEQFF
TGCAGCGTTCAAACCTACAATGAGCAGTTCTTC
>-|TRBV20-1|-|TRBJ2-3
CSARDLVGSTDTQYF
TGCAGTGCTAGAGATCTCGTGGGATCGACAGATACGCAGTATTTT
>-|TRBV5-1|-|TRBJ2-7
CASSTLPGTRAHEQYF
TGCGCCAGCAGCACTTTACCGGGGACGAGGGCCCACGAGCAGTACTTC
>TRBD2|TRBV12-3/TRBV12-4|-|TRBJ2-1
CASRAPGLAGYEQFF
TGTGCCAGCAGAGCCCCCGGACTAGCGGGATATGAGCAGTTCTTC